This record looks at one T cell receptor (beta chain) sequence and its context. Its matching antigen is unknown. The record originates from a study of shared clonotypes between healthy human individuals. Notes on the study in general: Richness estimates generally favored naive over memory subsets.

The repertoire was sequenced with immunoSEQ multiplex PCR; TCRdb's copy has only in-frame clones and lacks some. The sample comprises about 2.4 million clones, approximately 94% of which are singletons, and 0.14% rests with the top ten. The CDR3 is made up of 15 amino acids. The germline V gene has CDR1 SGHTA and CDR2 FQGNSA. The V and J ends lost 5 bases and 7 bases, in that order; junction bases with no gene match: 13. V and J are TRBV7-2 and TRBJ1-2; 7 positions match TRBD1. The TCR sequence derives from a man younger than 30 in good health. The specimen was naive CD4+ T cells sorted from blood. Regarding subset: CD45RA+ positively selected. The CDR3 reads CASSRTNTGVTGYTF. The CDR3 bases are TGTGCCAGCAGCCGTACAAACACAGGGGTAACTGGCTACACCTTC.